Many counts were recorded for the clone carrying this T cell receptor beta chain. Antigen unknown. The CDR3 is 13 amino acids. V was shortened by 2 bases and J by 6 bases, with 11 bases between the two germline ends. Germline V CDR1 and CDR2: SEHNR, FQNEAQ (reference sequence). The data originate from a study of T-cell memory formation after mild COVID-19. The study, taken as a whole, reports: CD4/CD8 balance characterized clones contracting day 15 to 85, and CD4+ skew characterized later expanders.

Each CDR3 protein gets one entry after TCRdb re-called the 5' RACE reads with MiXCR. Found here are about 210,000 distinct CDR3 sequences, more than 9% of them singletons; the top ten hold less than 4%. The V gene is TRBV7-9, the J gene TRBJ2-7; D may be TRBD2 (7 bases). The sequenced material came from PBMCs or a T cell subset sorted from them (not recorded which). This TCR was sampled from a man between 18 and 29 years old who had mild COVID-19 (a few samples of this study predate the infection). Cell type and time point are not known. CDR3 sequence reads: CASSLMAGAEQYV. Here the CDR3 DNA reads TGTGCCAGCAGCTTAATGGCGGGGGCCGAGCAGTACGTC.